Included here is one TCR beta chain sequence, with context. What it binds is not known. During the collection period, no donor immune events like infections were recorded. Deletions cut 0 bases from V and 0 bases from J, with 9 bases between. Germline V gives CDR1 LGHNA, CDR2 YSLEER. The CDR3 has 16 residues. The source of the sample is a study of identifying expanded T cells in peripheral blood. Notes on the study in general: Roughly 2-week clone count variance significantly increased as total template count grew. Roughly 1.2 clones differed between technical replicates, versus about 15 and 19 over time.

Assay: immunoSEQ multiplex PCR; the TCRdb copy retains only in-frame clones and omits some. Of 95,000 to 100,000 clones in the sample, around nine tenths were seen once. The chain recombines TRBV4-3 with TRBJ1-3; unclear D gene. The receptor comes from a person between 18 and 75 years old in good health. The sequenced material came from blood. The CDR3 protein is CASSQDWPASGNTIYF. The CDR3 nucleotides read TGCGCCAGCAGCCAAGATTGGCCAGCCTCTGGAAACACCATATATTTT.